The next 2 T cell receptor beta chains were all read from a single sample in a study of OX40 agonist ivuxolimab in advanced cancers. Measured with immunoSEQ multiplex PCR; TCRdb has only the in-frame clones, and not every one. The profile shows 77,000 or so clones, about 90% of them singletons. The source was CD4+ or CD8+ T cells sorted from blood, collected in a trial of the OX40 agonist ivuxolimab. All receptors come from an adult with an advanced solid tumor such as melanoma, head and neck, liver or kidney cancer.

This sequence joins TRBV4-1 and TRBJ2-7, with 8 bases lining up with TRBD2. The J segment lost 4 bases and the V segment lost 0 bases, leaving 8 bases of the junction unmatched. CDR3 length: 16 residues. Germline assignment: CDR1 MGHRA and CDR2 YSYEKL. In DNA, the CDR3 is TGCGCCAGCAGCCAAGAACGGCAAGCGGGAGCTTACGAGCAGTACTTC. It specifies CASSQERQAGAYEQYF.

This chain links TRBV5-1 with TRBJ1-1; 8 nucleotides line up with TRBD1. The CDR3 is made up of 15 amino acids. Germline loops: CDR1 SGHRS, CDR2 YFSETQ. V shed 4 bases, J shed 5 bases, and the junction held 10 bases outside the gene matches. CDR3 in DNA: TGCGCCAGCAGCGTCAGAGAACAGGGGGGGACTGAAGCTTTCTTT. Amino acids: CASSVREQGGTEAFF. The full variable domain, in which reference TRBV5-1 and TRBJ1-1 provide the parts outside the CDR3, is KAGVTQTPRYLIKTRGQQVTLSCSPISGHRSVSWYQQTPGQGLQFLFEYFSETQRNKGNFPGRFSGRQFSNSRSEMNVSTLELGDSALYLCASSVREQGGTEAFFGQGTRLTVV.